This T cell receptor (beta chain) emerged from a study of CD8 T cells in ankylosing spondylitis. Study-level findings and limits: It appeared that ankylosing spondylitis blood was characterized by a TCR beta motif of several highly homologous variants.

A few counts support this clonotype. Its antigen is unknown. Using its own MiXCR run on the 5' RACE reads, TCRdb lists one record per CDR3 protein. The repertoire has a few hundred thousand distinct CDR3 sequences, around 20% of them found once; the top ten carry approximately 15%. CDR3 length: 16 amino acids. V was trimmed by 0 bases and J by 2 bases, leaving 11 bases between them. The germline V gene encodes CDR1 LGHDT and CDR2 YNNKEL (reference sequence). The receptor comes from a male donor with ankylosing spondylitis. V and J are TRBV3-1 and TRBJ1-5, with a tentative D call TRBD1 (5 bases). Sequencing used blood, either unsorted or a sorted T cell fraction (not recorded which). CDR3 region: CASSQDGGTGNQPQHF. Written as DNA, the CDR3 is TGTGCCAGCAGCCAAGATGGGGGTACAGGCAATCAGCCCCAGCATTTT.